This T cell receptor (beta chain) was sequenced in a study of blood T cell repertoires in COVID-19 (TCRdb year 2020). Turning to the overall study: Samples covering the acute and convalescent phases of COVID-19 were provided by collaborators in the United States, Italy and Spain. The material from the prospective study consisted of cDNA or gDNA derived from T cells, B-cell-depleted T cells, or PBMCs. The dataset comprised deeply sampled blood TCRbeta repertoires from subjects exposed to, actively infected with, or recovered from COVID-19. The repertoires were released in a freely available public database meant as a resource for research on the immune response to SARS-CoV-2. Samples were obtained from the ongoing ImmuneRACE study (first 160 participants) and from 1,254 subjects provided by 6 global collaborators. The sample metadata nearly always contained a de-identified subject ID, COVID-19 status, age in years and sex. Where available, HLA class I and class II types were taken from metadata supplied by the sample provider and were not determined by assay-based typing. The paper as a whole reports these results and caveats: Clinical and demographic metadata were provided uncurated, with the amount varying by source and participant.

Concerning this clone itself: Its antigen remains undetermined. The record has no base qualities; no much larger clone is one base away.

Participants in the prospective study were aged about 18 to 89 years, lived in under 30 United States geographic areas, and enrolled through a virtual design. To assign participants to cohorts, the prospective study relied on clinical history that participants themselves reported in a screening survey and a study questionnaire. Exposed participants had been in contact with someone with a PCR-confirmed or clinician-diagnosed COVID-19 case within 2 weeks of study entry. In the prospective study, mobile phlebotomists collected whole blood, serum and a nasopharyngeal or oropharyngeal swab from each participant. Prospective study participants could optionally give additional blood draws and questionnaires over an approximately two-month period. Before DNA extraction, blood samples from the prospective study were shipped at room temperature or frozen. The germline V gene provides CDR1 SNHLY and CDR2 FYNNEI. Trimming removed 4 bases from V and 0 bases from J, leaving 11 bases between the germline ends. Its CDR3 holds 15 amino acids, cysteine through phenylalanine. The sequence is cut down to CDR3 DNA, 45 bases in frame from base 1.

TCRbeta CDR3 regions were amplified from genomic DNA using the immunoSEQ Assay, a bias-controlled multiplex PCR. The paper's processing steps were these. The number of nucleated cells in each sample was estimated by amplification of reference gene primers within the assay. To quantify the absolute abundance of each unique TCRbeta CDR3 rearrangement, sequence reads were collapsed and filtered. For each sample, productive Simpson clonality was calculated as the square root of Simpson's diversity index over productive rearrangements. The table was pulled from immuneACCESS by TCRdb, which kept in-frame rearrangements only. Such tables lose some clones; where checked, under half of the loss comes from unresolved V genes, and the rest has no known cause. V, J and clone size were drawn from that table, and D and trimming were deduced from the DNA. This sample has some 300,000 clones in its table, and about nine tenths of those were observed once. The ten largest clones add up to less than 3.5% of the sample.

Sample: PBMCs or T cells enriched from blood (not recorded which). The sequence is built from TRBV2 and TRBJ2-3; the D gene remains uncertain. The receptor comes from a woman between 45 and 65 years old who had been exposed to COVID-19. The CDR3 here reads CASSGWQASTDTQYF. The DNA sequence reads TGTGCCAGCAGTGGGTGGCAGGCCAGCACAGATACGCAGTATTTT.